This T cell receptor (beta chain) stems from a study of T cells in Graves' hyperthyroidism and ophthalmopathy. Using RNA transcripts as the source, TCR beta CDR3 regions were amplified. Researchers ran a first-round RT-PCR on the TCR CDR3 using the HTBI primer set. TCRdb re-analysed the multiplex PCR reads in MiXCR, keeping a single row per CDR3 protein. The top ten hold about 14% of the sample, which has around 500,000 distinct CDR3 sequences, about 15% seen once. At least ten counts were recorded for this clonotype. The sequenced sample consisted of blood. The clonotype originates from a woman aged 40 to 50 with Graves' hyperthyroidism.

CDR3 coding DNA: TGTGCCAGCGTCCAACAGGCAGGGATTAGCTCCTACGAGCAGTACTTC. Amino acids: CASVQQAGISSYEQYF. The rearrangement uses TRBV7-6 and TRBJ2-7, with D possibly being TRBD1 (5 bases). The V and J ends lost 8 bases and 0 bases respectively, with 20 bases between them. This CDR3 comprises 16 residues. Germline V gives CDR1 SGHVS, CDR2 FNYEAQ. The variable domain in full, completed from reference TRBV7-6 and TRBJ2-7, reads GAGVSQSPRYKVTKRGQDVALRCDPISGHVSLYWYRQALGQGPEFLTYFNYEAQQDKSGLPNDRFSAERPEGSISTLTIQRTEQRDSAMYRCASVQQAGISSYEQYFGPGTRLTVT.